Listed below are T cell receptor beta chains from one sample, sequenced in a study of cytotoxic CD8 clonotypes in ibrutinib-treated CLL. Here immunoSEQ multiplex PCR was the method, and the copy in TCRdb shows in-frame clones only, minus some. Among about 50,000 clones listed, roughly 49% were seen once. Sequenced material: PBMCs, taken at disease progression, from a patient treated with ibrutinib. The receptors were gathered from a human donor with chronic lymphocytic leukemia. Both conserved end residues are part of each CDR3.

v_call	j_call	cdr3_aa
TRBV30	TRBJ2-7	CALEIGGALYEQYF
TRBV4-3	TRBJ1-5	CASSQAWGSNQPQHF
TRBV2	TRBJ1-1	CASSPDQNTEAFF
TRBV30	TRBJ1-5	CAWSGGAGGSQPQHF
TRBV11-3	TRBJ1-1	CASSPQGDTEAFF
TRBV28	TRBJ1-1	CASRGQGRTEAFF
TRBV20-1	TRBJ1-1	CSTTGNTEAFF
TRBV18	TRBJ1-6	CASSHLGQGGSPLHF
TRBV6-5	TRBJ1-5	CASSYSNRQPQHF
TRBV6-6	TRBJ2-7	CASRGGVGEQYF
TRBV7-2	TRBJ2-7	CASSLSRDEQYF
TRBV7-9	TRBJ2-3	CASRSGLAGVDTQYF
TRBV5-1	TRBJ1-2	CASSLDTGQDGYTF
TRBV11-3	TRBJ2-7	CASSPGVGGSDF
TRBV4-2	TRBJ1-2	CASSQDLTGTYGYTF
TRBV5-1	TRBJ2-7	CASRIDHIPYEQYF
TRBV30	TRBJ2-5	CAWSGGPETQYF
TRBV30	TRBJ1-6	CAWTRNSPLHF
TRBV5-1	TRBJ2-7	CASSLAFPGTGLDEQYF
TRBV2	TRBJ1-6	CATGRSYNSPLHF
TRBV30	TRBJ1-6	CAWGSLGSTNSPLHF
TRBV1	TRBJ1-4	CTSSQGQDPANEKLFF
TRBV9	TRBJ2-3	CASSPGLASLQDTQYF
TRBV6-5	TRBJ2-1	CASSPDRGIYNEQFF
TRBV9	TRBJ1-1	CASSVAPGGTEAFF
TRBV9	TRBJ2-3	CASSVEGTRTDTQYF